Shown below are 4 T cell receptor beta chains from a single sample sequenced in a study of control samples from healthy donors and cancer patients. Repertoires were generated with immunoSEQ multiplex PCR, while TCRdb's copy carries only in-frame clones and drops some. The sample records around 33,000 clones, about 88% being singletons. The sample consisted of PBMCs. All receptors derive from a woman in her thirties or forties with lung cancer.

This sequence joins TRBV6-5 and TRBJ2-7; 7 bases are a match to TRBD2. Germline V gene sequence: CDR1 MNHEY, CDR2 SVGAGI. The J segment lost 3 bases and the V segment lost 6 bases, leaving 2 bases of the junction unmatched. CDR3 length: 12 amino acids. CDR3: CASRAGYYEQYF. The CDR3 DNA sequence: TGTGCCAGCAGAGCGGGATACTACGAGCAGTACTTC.

The gene calls are TRBV6-1 and TRBJ2-3, with D possibly TRBD1 on 5 matching bases. The CDR3 spans 14 residues. The germline V and J ends were trimmed by 0 bases and 1 base, with 5 bases remaining between them. From germline, CDR1 is MNHNS and CDR2 SASEGT. The CDR3 bases are TGTGCCAGCAGTGAAGCGACAGGCACAGATACGCAGTATTTT. Translation: CASSEATGTDTQYF.

J is TRBJ2-5 and V is TRBV6-5; D is ambiguous. Per germline, CDR1 MNHEY and CDR2 SVGAGI. This CDR3 is 12 amino acids long. The ends were cut back, 0 bases at V and 5 bases at J, with 4 bases in the middle. The CDR3: CASSYSKETQYF. In DNA form, the CDR3 reads TGTGCCAGCAGTTACTCGAAGGAGACCCAGTACTTC.

The chain joins TRBV28 to TRBJ2-1, with 7 positions matching TRBD1. Germline trimming cut 2 bases from V and 8 bases from J; bases unmatched to any gene: 6. CDR1 is MDHEN and CDR2 is SYDVKM in the germline V gene. The CDR3 totals 14 residues. CDR3 sequence: CASSLNRGPYEQFF. The CDR3 nucleotides are TGTGCCAGCAGTTTAAACAGGGGACCTTATGAGCAGTTCTTC.